The 14 T cell receptor beta chains below come from one sample, sequenced in a study of cytomegalovirus exposure and HLA in healthy donors. The PCR employed 60 Vbeta primers together with 13 Jbeta primers. The protocol was immunoSEQ multiplex PCR, while the TCRdb copy is restricted to in-frame clones and leaves out a portion. The table lists around 69,000 clones, around 70% of them singletons, with 8.5% to 10% in the top ten. What was sequenced was PBMCs. These receptors were taken from a woman aged 45-60 years in good health and CMV-seropositive.

The rearrangement links TRBV15 to TRBJ1-2; D might be TRBD1 (5 bases). Trimming cost V 5 bases and J 2 bases, with 9 bases left between them. In germline, CDR1 is LNHNV, CDR2 YYDKDF (reference sequence). This CDR3 is 13 amino acids long. The CDR3 is CATSSGQNYGYTF. CDR3 nucleotide sequence: TGTGCCACCAGCTCCGGACAAAACTATGGCTACACCTTC.

The rearrangement links TRBV23-1 to TRBJ2-1; tentative D call: TRBD2 (6 bases). TRBV23-1 is flagged as an ORF with uncertain function. Trimming removed 0 bases from V and 7 bases from J, with 22 bases in between. CDR3 size: 18 residues. The CDR3 reads CASSQSGGRGRACNEQFF. CDR3 coding DNA: TGCGCCAGCAGTCAATCGGGAGGCCGGGGTAGAGCGTGTAATGAGCAGTTCTTC.

This clone was detected only once. The chain uses TRBV19 and TRBJ1-5; no clear D. V was trimmed by 9 bases and J by 1 base, leaving 13 bases between them. The CDR3 is made up of 14 amino acids. Germline V gives CDR1 LNHDA, CDR2 SQIVND (reference sequence). The CDR3 reads CASREVGSNQPQHF. CDR3 nucleotide sequence: TGTGCCAGCCGGGAAGTAGGGAGCAATCAGCCCCAGCATTTT.

The chain recombines TRBV7-2 with TRBJ2-1, with 8 nucleotides matching TRBD2. J lost 2 bases, V lost 5 bases, and 17 bases had no gene match. The CDR3 is made up of 19 amino acids. The germline CDR1 and CDR2 sequences are SGHTA and FQGNSA. Written as DNA, the CDR3 is TGTGCCAGCAGCCGACAGAGGGGGACTAGTAGGGGCACCTACAATGAGCAGTTCTTC. As protein: CASSRQRGTSRGTYNEQFF.

V usage is TRBV5-1 and J usage is TRBJ2-7; 8 bases are shared with TRBD2. V shed 1 base, J shed 7 bases, and the junction held 10 bases outside the gene matches. The CDR3 is made up of 15 amino acids. CDR1 and CDR2 from the germline V gene are SGHRS and YFSETQ. The chain's CDR3 is CASSLSTSGSGEQYF. The CDR3 DNA sequence: TGCGCCAGCAGCTTGAGTACTAGCGGCTCGGGGGAGCAGTACTTC.

V gene TRBV19 combines with J gene TRBJ2-7; D gene unclear. Between the trimmed V and J ends, which lost 3 bases and 2 bases, there was a span of 17 bases. Germline V gives CDR1 LNHDA, CDR2 SQIVND (reference sequence). There are 16 residues in the CDR3. The DNA of the CDR3 is TGTGCCAGTAGTATTAATTCGCTGGCAGGCCCCTACGAGCAGTACTTC. Its protein product is CASSINSLAGPYEQYF.

This chain joins TRBV7-2 and TRBJ1-5; D remains unclear. In germline, CDR1 is SGHTA, CDR2 FQGNSA. This CDR3 has 13 amino acids. Trimming pared 5 bases from V and 7 bases from J, leaving 12 bases between. The CDR3 DNA follows: TGTGCCAGCAGCACCAACTCACAGCAGCCCCAGCATTTT. Its translation is CASSTNSQQPQHF.

V usage is TRBV9 and J usage is TRBJ2-1; the match to TRBD2 covers 9 bases. Germline assignment: CDR1 SGDLS and CDR2 YYNGEE. This CDR3 has 15 residues. V shed 3 bases, J shed 9 bases, and the junction held 10 bases outside the gene matches. The CDR3 bases are TGTGCCAGCAGCGACGGACTAGCGACACGTAGTGAGCAGTTCTTC. It is translated as CASSDGLATRSEQFF.

V gene TRBV4-1 combines with J gene TRBJ1-6; possible D gene TRBD1, 5 bases. The CDR3 consists of 17 residues. Trimming pared 4 bases from V and 7 bases from J, leaving 20 bases between. The germline CDR1 and CDR2 sequences are MGHRA and YSYEKL. This CDR3 is CASSRALQASGNSPLHF. The CDR3, as DNA: TGCGCCAGCAGCCGGGCGTTACAGGCCTCAGGGAATTCACCCCTCCACTTT.

The chain recombines TRBV4-2 with TRBJ1-1; the D gene is possibly TRBD1 (6 bases). This CDR3 has 15 residues. The V end was cut by 3 bases, the J end by 6 bases, with 17 bases between. Germline loops: CDR1 LGHNA, CDR2 YNFKEQ. CDR3 sequence reads: CASSQAGTTSSEAFF. The CDR3 DNA follows: TGTGCCAGCAGCCAGGCCGGGACAACGAGCTCTGAAGCTTTCTTT.

CDR3 amino acids: CASSLGAMPPNEQFF. CDR3 bases: TGTGCCAGCAGCTTAGGGGCGATGCCCCCCAATGAGCAGTTCTTC. The V and J genes are TRBV7-2 and TRBJ2-1; D is uncertain. V was pared by 1 base and J by 6 bases, with 13 bases between. The CDR3 runs 15 residues. Germline values: CDR1 SGHTA, CDR2 FQGNSA.

The chain links TRBV15 to TRBJ2-4; D is unclear. In germline, CDR1 is LNHNV, CDR2 YYDKDF (reference sequence). The CDR3 contains 14 residues. Trimming cost V 1 base and J 4 bases, with 8 bases left between them. CDR3 DNA sequence: TGTGCCACCAGCAGAGTCGCAGGAAAAAACATTCAGTACTTC. Amino acids: CATSRVAGKNIQYF.

The chain has TRBV14 and TRBJ2-7, with TRBD1 as a possible D gene (7 bases). The CDR3 runs to 15 residues. Germline values: CDR1 SGHDN, CDR2 FVKESK. V dropped 5 bases and J dropped 3 bases, with 17 bases sitting between them. DNA for the CDR3: TGTGCCAGCAGCGAAAGGGGGCGGGAAAACTACGAGCAGTACTTC. It encodes CASSERGRENYEQYF.

The chain has TRBV4-3 and TRBJ2-6, with D tentatively TRBD2 (5 bases). Germline-derived CDR1 and CDR2 are LGHNA and YSLEER. Trimming left V 0 bases short and J 3 bases short, with 15 bases between. The CDR3 is 18 amino acids. CDR3 nucleotides: TGCGCCAGCAGCCAAGATATCCCGGGGAGAGTTGGGGCCAACGTCCTGACTTTC. Translating gives CASSQDIPGRVGANVLTF.